This TCR beta chain was captured in a study of blood T cell repertoires in COVID-19. V lost 0 bases and J 1 base, leaving 4 bases between the germline ends. CDR1 is SGHRS, CDR2 YFSETQ, per germline. This CDR3 has 14 amino acids. About this clone itself: Other DNA sequences in this sample translate to the same CDR3.

Measured with immunoSEQ multiplex PCR; TCRdb has only the in-frame clones, and not every one. The table lists fewer than 200,000 clones, approximately 86% of them singletons. Sequenced sample: peripheral blood. The V and J genes are TRBV5-1 and TRBJ2-2; D uncertain. The source of this sequence is a woman older than 75 with COVID-19, enrolled during active disease. As DNA, the CDR3 is TGCGCCAGCAGCTTGGCAGGGAACACCGGGGAGCTGTTTTTT. This codes for CASSLAGNTGELFF.